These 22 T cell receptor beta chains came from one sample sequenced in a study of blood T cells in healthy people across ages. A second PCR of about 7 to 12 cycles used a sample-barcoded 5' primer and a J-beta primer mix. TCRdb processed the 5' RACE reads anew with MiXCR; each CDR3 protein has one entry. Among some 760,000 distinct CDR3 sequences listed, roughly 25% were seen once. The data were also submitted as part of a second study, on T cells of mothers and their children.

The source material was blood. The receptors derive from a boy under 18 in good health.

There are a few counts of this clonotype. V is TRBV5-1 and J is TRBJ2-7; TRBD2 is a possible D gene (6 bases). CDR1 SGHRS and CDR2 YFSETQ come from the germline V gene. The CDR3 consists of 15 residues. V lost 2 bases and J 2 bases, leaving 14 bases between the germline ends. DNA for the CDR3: TGCGCCAGCAGCTTTGAGGCTAGCGATGCCTACGAGCAGTACTTC. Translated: CASSFEASDAYEQYF.

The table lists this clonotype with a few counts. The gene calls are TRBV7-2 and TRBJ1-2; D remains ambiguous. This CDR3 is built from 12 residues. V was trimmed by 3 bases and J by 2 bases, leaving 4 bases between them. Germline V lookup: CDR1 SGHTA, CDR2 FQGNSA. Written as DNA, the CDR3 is TGTGCCAGCAGCTTCCAAAACTATGGCTACACCTTC. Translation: CASSFQNYGYTF.

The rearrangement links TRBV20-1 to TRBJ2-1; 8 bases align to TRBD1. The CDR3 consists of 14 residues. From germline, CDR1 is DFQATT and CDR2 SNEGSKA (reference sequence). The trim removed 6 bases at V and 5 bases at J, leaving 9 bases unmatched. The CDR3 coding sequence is TGCAGTGCCCCTGGGGACAGGATCCACAATGAGCAGTTCTTC. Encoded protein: CSAPGDRIHNEQFF.

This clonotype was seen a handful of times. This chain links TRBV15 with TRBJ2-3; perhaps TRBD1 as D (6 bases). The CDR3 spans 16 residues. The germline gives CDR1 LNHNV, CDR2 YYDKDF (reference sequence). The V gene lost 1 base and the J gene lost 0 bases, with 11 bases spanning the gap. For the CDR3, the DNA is TGTGCCACCAGCAGAGGGGAAAGGGGGAGCACAGATACGCAGTATTTT. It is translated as CATSRGERGSTDTQYF.

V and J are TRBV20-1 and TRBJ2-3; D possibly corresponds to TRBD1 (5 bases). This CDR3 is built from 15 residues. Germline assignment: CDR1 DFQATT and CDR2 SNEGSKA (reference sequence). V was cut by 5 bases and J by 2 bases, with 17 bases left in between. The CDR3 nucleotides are TGCAGTGCTTGGACCCTCAAGGGGAACACAGATACGCAGTATTTT. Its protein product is CSAWTLKGNTDTQYF.

The CDR3 coding sequence is TGTGCCAGCAGCCTAGGGGACTCTGGAAACACCATATATTTT. It translates to CASSLGDSGNTIYF. The chain employs TRBV4-2 and TRBJ1-3; D possibly corresponds to TRBD1 (5 bases). Trimming left V 4 bases short and J 0 bases short, with 7 bases between. The CDR3 length is 14 residues. Germline CDR1 reads LGHNA; CDR2 reads YNFKEQ.

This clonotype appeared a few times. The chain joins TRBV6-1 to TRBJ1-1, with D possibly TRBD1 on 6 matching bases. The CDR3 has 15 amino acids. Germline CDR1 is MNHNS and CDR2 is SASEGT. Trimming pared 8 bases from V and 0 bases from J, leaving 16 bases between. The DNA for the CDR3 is TGTGCCAGCGTGACAGGACTCTCCGTGAACACTGAAGCTTTCTTT. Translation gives CASVTGLSVNTEAFF.

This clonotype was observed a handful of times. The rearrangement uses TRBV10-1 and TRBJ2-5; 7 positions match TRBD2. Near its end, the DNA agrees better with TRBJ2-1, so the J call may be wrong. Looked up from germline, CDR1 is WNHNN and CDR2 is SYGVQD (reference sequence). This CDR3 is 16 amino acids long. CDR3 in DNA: TGCGCCAGCAGTGAGTCGCGGCTAGCGGTTAACAATGAGCAGTTCTTC. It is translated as CASSESRLAVNNEQFF.

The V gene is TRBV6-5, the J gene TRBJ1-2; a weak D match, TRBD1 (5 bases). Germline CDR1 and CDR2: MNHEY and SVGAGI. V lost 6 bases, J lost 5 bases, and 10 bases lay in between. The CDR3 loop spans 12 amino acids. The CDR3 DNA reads TGTGCCAGCAGAGACGGGGGATATGGCTACACCTTC. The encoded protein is CASRDGGYGYTF.

The CDR3 DNA reads TGTGCCAGCAGCAATAGGGACAGTCCTGACAATGAGCAGTTCTTC. Translated, it gives CASSNRDSPDNEQFF. The rearrangement uses TRBV7-8 and TRBJ2-5; TRBD1 matches 7 bases. The J call is uncertain, as TRBJ2-1 better fits the DNA end. The CDR3 is 15 residues long. CDR1 is SGHVS and CDR2 is FQNEAQ in the germline V gene.

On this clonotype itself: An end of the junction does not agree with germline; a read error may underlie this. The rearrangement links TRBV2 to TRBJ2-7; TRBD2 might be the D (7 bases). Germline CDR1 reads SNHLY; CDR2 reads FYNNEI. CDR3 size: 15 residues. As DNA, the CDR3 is TGTGCCAGCAGCGAAGCGGGGACACCCTTGGGGGAGCAGTACTTC. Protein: CASSEAGTPLGEQYF.

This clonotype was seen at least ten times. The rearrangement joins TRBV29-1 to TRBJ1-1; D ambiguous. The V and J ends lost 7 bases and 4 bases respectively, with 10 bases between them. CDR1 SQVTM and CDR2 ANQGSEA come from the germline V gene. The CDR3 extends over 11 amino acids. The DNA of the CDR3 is TGCAGCGGTGACCAAGCCACTGAAGCTTTCTTT. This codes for CSGDQATEAFF.

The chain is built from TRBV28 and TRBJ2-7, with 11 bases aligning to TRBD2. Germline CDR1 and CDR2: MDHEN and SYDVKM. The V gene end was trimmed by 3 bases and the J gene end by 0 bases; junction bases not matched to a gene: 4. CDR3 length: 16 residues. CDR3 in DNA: TGTGCCAGCAGTTTCGCTACTAGCGGGAGCTCCTACGAGCAGTACTTC. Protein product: CASSFATSGSSYEQYF.

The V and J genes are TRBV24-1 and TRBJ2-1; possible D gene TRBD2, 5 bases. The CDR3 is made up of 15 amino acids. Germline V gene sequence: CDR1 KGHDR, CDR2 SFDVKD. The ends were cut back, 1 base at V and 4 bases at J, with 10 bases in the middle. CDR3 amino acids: CATSDLGSGYNEQFF. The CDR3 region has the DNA TGTGCCACCAGTGATTTAGGGTCGGGATACAATGAGCAGTTCTTC.

CDR3 loop: CASSVTGVYDEQFF. The CDR3 DNA is TGTGCCAGCAGCGTAACGGGGGTTTATGATGAGCAGTTCTTC. This chain uses TRBV9 with TRBJ2-1; a possible D gene is TRBD2 (6 bases). The ends were cut back, 1 base at V and 8 bases at J, with 13 bases in the middle. The germline V gene has CDR1 SGDLS and CDR2 YYNGEE. The CDR3 is 14 residues long.

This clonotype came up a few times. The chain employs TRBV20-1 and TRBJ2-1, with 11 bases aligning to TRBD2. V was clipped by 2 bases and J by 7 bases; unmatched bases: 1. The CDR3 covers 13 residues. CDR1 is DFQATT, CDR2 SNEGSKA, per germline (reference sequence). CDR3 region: CSARRTSGNEQFF. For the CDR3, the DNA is TGCAGTGCTAGAAGGACTAGCGGGAATGAGCAGTTCTTC.

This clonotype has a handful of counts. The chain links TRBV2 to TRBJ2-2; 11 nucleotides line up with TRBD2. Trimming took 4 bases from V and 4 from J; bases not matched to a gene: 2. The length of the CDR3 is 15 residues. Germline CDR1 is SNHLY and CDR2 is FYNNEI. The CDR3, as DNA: TGTGCCAGCAGTGCACTAGCGGGAGCCACCGGGGAGCTGTTTTTT. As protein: CASSALAGATGELFF.

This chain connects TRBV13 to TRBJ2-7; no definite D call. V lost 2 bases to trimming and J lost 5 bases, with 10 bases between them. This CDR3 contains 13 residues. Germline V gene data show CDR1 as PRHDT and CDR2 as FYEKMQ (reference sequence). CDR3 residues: CASSLSGRNEQYF. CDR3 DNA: TGTGCCAGCAGCTTAAGTGGGCGGAACGAGCAGTACTTC.

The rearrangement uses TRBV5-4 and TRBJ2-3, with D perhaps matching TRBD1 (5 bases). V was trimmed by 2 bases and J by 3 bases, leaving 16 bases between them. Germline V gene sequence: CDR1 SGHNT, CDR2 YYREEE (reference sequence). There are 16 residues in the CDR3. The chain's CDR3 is CASSLGAPMATDTQYF. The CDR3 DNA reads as TGTGCCAGCAGCTTAGGGGCGCCGATGGCAACAGATACGCAGTATTTT.

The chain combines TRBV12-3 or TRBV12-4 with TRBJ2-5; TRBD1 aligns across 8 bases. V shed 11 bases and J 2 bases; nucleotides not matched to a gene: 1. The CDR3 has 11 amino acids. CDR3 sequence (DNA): TGTGCCGGGACAGGACAAGAGACCCAGTACTTC. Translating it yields CAGTGQETQYF.

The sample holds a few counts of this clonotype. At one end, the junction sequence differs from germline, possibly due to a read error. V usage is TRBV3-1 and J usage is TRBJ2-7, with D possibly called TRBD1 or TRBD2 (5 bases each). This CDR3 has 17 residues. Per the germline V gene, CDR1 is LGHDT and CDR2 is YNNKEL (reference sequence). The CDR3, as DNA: TGTGCCTGCAGCCAAGAAACGCCCGGGACGGGTAACTACGAGCAGTACTTC. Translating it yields CACSQETPGTGNYEQYF.

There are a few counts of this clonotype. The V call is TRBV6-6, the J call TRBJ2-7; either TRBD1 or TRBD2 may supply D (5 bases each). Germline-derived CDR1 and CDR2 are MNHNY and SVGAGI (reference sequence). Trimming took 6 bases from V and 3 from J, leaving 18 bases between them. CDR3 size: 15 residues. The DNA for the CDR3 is TGTGCCAGCAGCCGAATCCGGGACGGTTACTACGAGCAGTACTTC. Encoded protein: CASSRIRDGYYEQYF.